The 3 T cell receptor beta chains below come from one sample, sequenced in a study of PD-1 blockade in classical Hodgkin lymphoma (dated by TCRdb to the early 2020s). In the paper's terms, the time point label means: cycle 4 day 1 (C4D1), after about 6 weeks of nivolumab. Every trial patient had relapsed following autologous stem cell transplantation, and prior brentuximab vedotin exposure was what differed among cohorts A, B and C. CD8+ T cells were purified from thawed PBMCs by magnetic negative selection with a Miltenyi CD8+ T cell isolation kit. The library was obtained by the immunoSEQ multiplex PCR assay. TCRdb obtained this table from immuneACCESS and retained in-frame rearrangements with V and J assigned. These tables miss some clones; where compared with another copy, unresolved V genes account for less than half of the shortfall, and the remainder is unexplained. The sample records about 2,700 clones, more than 65% of which are singletons. The ten largest clones add up to approximately 28% of the sample.

Material: CD8+ T cells from blood, obtained before the fourth cycle of nivolumab. All receptors derive from a human donor with classical Hodgkin lymphoma.

The rearrangement links TRBV11-1 to TRBJ1-6; no clear D. CDR3 size: 12 residues. Germline V CDR1 and CDR2: SGHAT, FQDESV (reference sequence). The V end lost 3 bases, the J end lost 9 bases, and 6 bases lay between the germline ends. The CDR3 reads CASSFQSSPLHF. The CDR3 nucleotides are TGTGCCAGCAGCTTCCAAAGTTCACCCCTCCACTTT.

The chain is built from TRBV29-1 and TRBJ2-1; 9 bases fit TRBD1. Germline loops: CDR1 SQVTM, CDR2 ANQGSEA. The length of the CDR3 is 13 residues. J gave up 5 bases and V 6 bases, and 5 bases lay outside the gene matches. CDR3 DNA sequence: TGCAGCGTGTTCGGGACAGGGCACAATGAGCAGTTCTTC. Its translation is CSVFGTGHNEQFF.

This chain connects TRBV5-6 to TRBJ2-1, with D perhaps given as TRBD1 or TRBD2 (5 bases each). V lost 3 bases, J lost 0 bases, and 10 bases lay in between. The CDR3 loop spans 15 amino acids. Germline values: CDR1 SGHDT, CDR2 YYEEEE. CDR3 DNA sequence: TGTGCCAGCAGCTGGGACCACAGCTCCTACAATGAGCAGTTCTTC. Protein sequence: CASSWDHSSYNEQFF.